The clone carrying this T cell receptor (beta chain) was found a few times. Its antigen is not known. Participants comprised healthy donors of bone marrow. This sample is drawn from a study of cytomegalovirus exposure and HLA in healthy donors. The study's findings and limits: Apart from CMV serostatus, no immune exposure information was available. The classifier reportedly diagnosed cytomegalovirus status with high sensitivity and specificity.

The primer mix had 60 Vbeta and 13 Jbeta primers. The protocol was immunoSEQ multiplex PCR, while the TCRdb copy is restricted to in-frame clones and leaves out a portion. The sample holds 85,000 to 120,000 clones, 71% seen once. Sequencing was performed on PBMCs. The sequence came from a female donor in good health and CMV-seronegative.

CDR3 coding DNA: TGTGCCAGCAGCTTAGGGGGGCATGGGCTTCAGTTCTTC. Protein: CASSLGGHGLQFF. V and J are TRBV7-9 and TRBJ2-1; maybe TRBD1 (6 bases). CDR3 length: 13 residues. Germline V gives CDR1 SEHNR, CDR2 FQNEAQ (reference sequence). Trimming stripped 1 base from V and 13 bases from J, with 14 bases between.